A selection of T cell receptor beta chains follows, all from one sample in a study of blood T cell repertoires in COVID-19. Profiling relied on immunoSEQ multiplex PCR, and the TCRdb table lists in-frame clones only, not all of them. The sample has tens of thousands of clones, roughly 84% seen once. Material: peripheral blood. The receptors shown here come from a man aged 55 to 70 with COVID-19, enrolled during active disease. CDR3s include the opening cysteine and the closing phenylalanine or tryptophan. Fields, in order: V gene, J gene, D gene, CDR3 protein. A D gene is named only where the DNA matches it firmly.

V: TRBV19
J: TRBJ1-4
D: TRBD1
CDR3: CASSIRRGQEKLFF

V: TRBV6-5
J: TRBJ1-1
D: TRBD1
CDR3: CASSYSSGTGGGEAFF

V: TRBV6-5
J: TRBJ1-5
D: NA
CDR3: CASSRTTEPHQPQHF

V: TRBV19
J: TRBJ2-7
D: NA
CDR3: CASSRMTGASPYEQYF

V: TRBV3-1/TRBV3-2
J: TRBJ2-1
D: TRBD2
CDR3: CASSQDLAGGSYNEQFF

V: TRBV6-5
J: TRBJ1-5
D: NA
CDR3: CASKPLTESNQPQHF

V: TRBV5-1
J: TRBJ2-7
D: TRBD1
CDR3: CASSPRTGGPYEQYF

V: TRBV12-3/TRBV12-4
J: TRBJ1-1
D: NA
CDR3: CASSRDSSGGAFF

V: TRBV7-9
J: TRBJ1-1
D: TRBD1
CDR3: CASSLERGQSFWGTEAFF

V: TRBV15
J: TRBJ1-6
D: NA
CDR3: CATSRGNSHNSPLHF

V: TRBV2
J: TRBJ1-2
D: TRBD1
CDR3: CASSPRDRAFYGYTF

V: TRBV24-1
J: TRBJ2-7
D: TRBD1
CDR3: CATSDPGGTSYEQYF

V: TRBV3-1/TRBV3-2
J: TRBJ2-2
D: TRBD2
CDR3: CASSQAASGSTGELFF

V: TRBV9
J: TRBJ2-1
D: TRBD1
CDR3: CASSRQGANNEQFF

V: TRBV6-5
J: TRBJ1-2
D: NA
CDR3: CASLTGVYGYTF

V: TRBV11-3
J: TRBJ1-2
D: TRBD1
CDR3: CASSGTGHNGYTF

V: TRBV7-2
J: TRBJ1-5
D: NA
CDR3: CASSLSSGGGQPQHF

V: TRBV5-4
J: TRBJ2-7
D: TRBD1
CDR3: CASSPALGTGAYEQYF

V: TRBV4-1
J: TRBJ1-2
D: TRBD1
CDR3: CASRLGQPSNGYTF

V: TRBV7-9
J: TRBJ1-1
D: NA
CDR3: CASSFQNTEAFF

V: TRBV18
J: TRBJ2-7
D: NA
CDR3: CASSRAAQTYEQYF

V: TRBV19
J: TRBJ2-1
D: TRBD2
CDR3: CASSIGLAGNEQFF

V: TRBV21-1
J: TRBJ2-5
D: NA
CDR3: CASSKAPAMYQETQYF

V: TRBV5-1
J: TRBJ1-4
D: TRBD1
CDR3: CASSESGQGGEKLFF